Below, 27 T cell receptor beta chains from the same sample are listed, as sequenced in a study of regulatory T cells in long-lasting Graves disease. Documented time point: newly diagnosed GD, antithyroid drugs for less than 3 months. Extracted PBMC RNA gave rise to the TCR library. To make TCR beta libraries, researchers used iRepertoire HTBI primers and Arm-PCR of CDR3 regions. A single record per CDR3 protein comes from TCRdb applying MiXCR to the multiplex PCR reads. The sample includes 400,000 to 500,000 distinct CDR3 sequences, approximately 16% of them seen just once. The data were also submitted as part of a second study, on T cells in Graves' hyperthyroidism and ophthalmopathy.

The sequencing here drew on peripheral blood mononuclear cells (PBMCs), taken at new diagnosis, from a patient treated with antithyroid drugs. All receptors come from a woman in her 40s with Graves disease.

This clonotype was observed at least ten times. This chain links TRBV12-5 with TRBJ2-1; D remains unclear. The CDR3 covers 12 residues. V was cut by 2 bases and J by 6 bases, with 5 bases left in between. The germline CDR1 and CDR2 sequences are LGHNT and FRNRAP. The CDR3 sequence is CASGLRANEQFF. The CDR3 region has the DNA TGTGCTAGTGGTTTGCGAGCCAATGAGCAGTTCTTC.

Points on this clonotype: At one end the junction does not follow the germline gene, possibly because of a read error. The chain uses TRBV5-1 and TRBJ1-4, with D unclear. Germline CDR1 and CDR2: SGHRS and YFSETQ. The length of the CDR3 is 15 residues. CDR3 in DNA: TGCGCCGGCAGCTTGGGGAGCCCGCGAGGTGAAAAACTGTTTTTT. Encoded protein: CAGSLGSPRGEKLFF.

The genes are TRBV6-1 and TRBJ2-1; weak D call: TRBD2 (6 bases). The length of the CDR3 is 14 residues. Deletions cut 6 bases from V and 4 bases from J, with 13 bases between. Germline-derived CDR1 and CDR2 are MNHNS and SASEGT. The CDR3: CASSLDAGYNEQFF. CDR3 nucleotide sequence: TGTGCCAGCAGCCTAGATGCGGGGTACAATGAGCAGTTCTTC.

V is TRBV3-1 and J is TRBJ1-3; D is uncertain. Germline V lookup: CDR1 LGHDT, CDR2 YNNKEL (reference sequence). This CDR3 has 15 residues. Deletions cut 3 bases from V and 7 bases from J, with 16 bases between. Here the CDR3 DNA reads TGTGCCAGCAGCCAGTACGGACGGGCGGTGAACACCATATATTTT. Its translation: CASSQYGRAVNTIYF.

This clonotype has ten or more counts. The chain couples TRBV12-3 or TRBV12-4 to TRBJ1-5, with a possible D match to TRBD1 (6 bases). The CDR3 contains 14 residues. The ends were cut back, 6 bases at V and 1 base at J, with 10 bases in the middle. The CDR3 nucleotides read TGTGCCAGCAGCACGGGACAAAGCAATCAGCCCCAGCATTTT. Translated, it gives CASSTGQSNQPQHF.

The CDR3 here is CASRDRTGELFF. CDR3 nucleotides: TGTGCCAGTAGAGACAGAACCGGGGAGCTGTTTTTT. The chain employs TRBV19 and TRBJ2-2, with TRBD1 as a possible D gene (5 bases). The V and J ends lost 6 bases and 5 bases respectively, with 7 bases between them. Germline V gene lookup returns CDR1 LNHDA and CDR2 SQIVND (reference sequence). This CDR3 spans 12 amino acids.

The J gene is TRBJ1-2, the V gene TRBV28; 10 nucleotides align to TRBD1. The CDR3 contains 15 residues. Germline lookup yields CDR1 MDHEN and CDR2 SYDVKM. Unmatched junction bases numbered 8, after V lost 6 bases and J lost 4 bases. CDR3 DNA sequence: TGTGCCAGCAGGTCTCCGGGACAGGGGCCCTATGGCTACACCTTC. This translates into CASRSPGQGPYGYTF.

Ten or more counts support this clonotype. CDR3 residues: CASSSPADLSSYNEQFF. As DNA, the CDR3 is TGTGCCAGCAGCTCCCCGGCGGACTTGAGCTCCTACAATGAGCAGTTCTTC. This chain joins TRBV7-9 and TRBJ2-1; weak D call: TRBD2 (5 bases). Germline V gene sequence: CDR1 SEHNR, CDR2 FQNEAQ (reference sequence). Trimming stripped 4 bases from V and 0 bases from J, with 16 bases between. CDR3 length: 17 residues.

This clonotype occurred a few times. The V and J genes are TRBV11-3 and TRBJ2-5, with 13 bases identical to TRBD2. The trim removed 2 bases at V and 5 bases at J, leaving 8 bases unmatched. Germline CDR1 is SGHNT and CDR2 is YENEEA. The length of the CDR3 is 17 residues. CDR3 coding DNA: TGTGCCAGCAGCTTAATGGGACTAGCGGGACCGGGGGAGACCCAGTACTTC. It encodes CASSLMGLAGPGETQYF.

This clonotype was picked up many times. This rearrangement joins TRBV27 to TRBJ2-1; perhaps TRBD1 as D (5 bases). This CDR3 has 15 amino acids. Germline V lookup: CDR1 MNHEY, CDR2 SMNVEV (reference sequence). Trimming took 3 bases from V and 4 from J, leaving 13 bases between them. Here the CDR3 reads CASSFGAAEYNEQFF. CDR3 nucleotides: TGTGCCAGCAGTTTTGGGGCCGCTGAGTACAATGAGCAGTTCTTC.

This clonotype was counted ten times or more. The chain is built from TRBV28 and TRBJ1-5; D is undetermined. The CDR3 is 14 amino acids. The germline V and J ends were trimmed by 6 bases and 3 bases, with 12 bases remaining between them. Germline loops: CDR1 MDHEN, CDR2 SYDVKM. DNA of the CDR3: TGTGCCAGCAGATCCCGACATATCAATCAGCCCCAGCATTTT. It yields the protein CASRSRHINQPQHF.

V gene TRBV28 combines with J gene TRBJ1-2; 8 nucleotides align to TRBD1. Looked up from germline, CDR1 is MDHEN and CDR2 is SYDVKM. CDR3 size: 15 residues. J was trimmed by 5 bases and V by 5 bases; bases with no gene match: 10. The CDR3 sequence: CASSPTGASTYGYTF. CDR3 in DNA: TGTGCCAGCAGTCCGACAGGGGCTAGCACTTATGGCTACACCTTC.

This clonotype was detected ten times or more. The chain combines TRBV7-9 with TRBJ2-3; either TRBD1 or TRBD2 may fit D (5 bases each). This CDR3 has 18 residues. The germline V gene encodes CDR1 SEHNR and CDR2 FQNEAQ (reference sequence). V lost 1 base and J 3 bases, leaving 20 bases between the germline ends. The CDR3 region has the DNA TGTGCCAGCAGCTTAGGAACTTTCGGGAAGGGGTTTACAGATACGCAGTATTTT. This translates into CASSLGTFGKGFTDTQYF.

This clonotype was seen repeatedly, ten times or more. This sequence joins TRBV27 and TRBJ2-7; 15 positions agree with TRBD2. Germline trimming cut 2 bases from V and 7 bases from J; bases unmatched to any gene: 3. The CDR3 is 15 residues long. CDR1 is MNHEY, CDR2 SMNVEV, per germline (reference sequence). CDR3: CASSLDGLAGGEQYF. CDR3 nucleotide sequence: TGTGCCAGCAGTTTAGATGGACTAGCGGGAGGGGAGCAGTACTTC.

This clonotype was counted many times. This chain connects TRBV3-1 to TRBJ1-1; D is unresolved. Looked up from germline, CDR1 is LGHDT and CDR2 is YNNKEL (reference sequence). The CDR3 has 11 amino acids. The ends were cut back, 8 bases at V and 0 bases at J, with 4 bases in the middle. The CDR3 bases are TGTGCCAGCTCGATGAACACTGAAGCTTTCTTT. Translation gives CASSMNTEAFF.

This clonotype was detected many times. This chain links TRBV14 with TRBJ1-1; the match to TRBD1 covers 9 bases. V was pared by 2 bases and J by 5 bases, with 9 bases of the junction left unmatched. This CDR3 contains 16 residues. CDR1 is SGHDN and CDR2 is FVKESK in the germline V gene. CDR3 coding DNA: TGTGCCAGCAGCCAAATACAACAGGGGGCGCTTACTGAAGCTTTCTTT. This sequence encodes CASSQIQQGALTEAFF. Variable domain in full (rest from reference TRBV14 and TRBJ1-1): EAGVTQFPSHSVIEKGQTVTLRCDPISGHDNLYWYRRVMGKEIKFLLHFVKESKQDESGMPNNRFLAERTGGTYSTLKVQPAELEDSGVYFCASSQIQQGALTEAFFGQGTRLTVV.

At least ten counts were recorded for this clonotype. This chain uses TRBV18 with TRBJ1-5; the match to TRBD1 covers 8 bases. The CDR3 loop spans 14 amino acids. Germline loops: CDR1 KGHSH, CDR2 LQKENI. Trimming at V came to 7 bases and at J to 4 bases, leaving 6 bases not matched to a gene. The CDR3 DNA sequence: TGTGCCAGCTGGACAGGGAACGGAAATCAGCCCCAGCATTTT. Translation gives CASWTGNGNQPQHF. Using reference TRBV18 and TRBJ1-5 for the parts outside the CDR3, the full variable domain is NAGVMQNPRHLVRRRGQEARLRCSPMKGHSHVYWYRQLPEEGLKFMVYLQKENIIDESGMPKERFSAEFPKEGPSILRIQQVVRGDSAAYFCASWTGNGNQPQHFGDGTRLSIL.

This clonotype came up many times. The genes are TRBV11-3 and TRBJ1-4; D is possibly TRBD1 (5 bases). Germline-derived CDR1 and CDR2 are SGHNT and YENEEA. The CDR3 consists of 16 residues. V dropped 6 bases and J dropped 4 bases, with 18 bases sitting between them. CDR3 sequence reads: CASSYRPGLINEKLFF. DNA for the CDR3: TGTGCCAGCAGTTATCGACCGGGACTGATTAATGAAAAACTGTTTTTT. Supplemented by reference TRBV11-3 and TRBJ1-4, the full variable domain reads EAGVVQSPRYKIIEKKQPVAFWCNPISGHNTLYWYLQNLGQGPELLIRYENEEAVDDSQLPKDRFSAERLKGVDSTLKIQPAELGDSAVYLCASSYRPGLINEKLFFGSGTQLSVL.

In its sample, this clonotype was seen many times. The DNA for the CDR3 is TGCAGCGCCTGGACAAGGGTCGACGAGCAGTACTTC. Translation gives CSAWTRVDEQYF. This sequence joins TRBV29-1 and TRBJ2-7; D perhaps matches TRBD1 (5 bases). V was pared by 7 bases and J by 5 bases, with 15 bases between. Germline CDR1 and CDR2: SQVTM and ANQGSEA. The CDR3 runs to 12 residues.

This clonotype was detected many times. The chain is built from TRBV7-2 and TRBJ2-4; 7 nucleotides agree with TRBD2. With V trimmed by 5 bases and J by 7 bases, 17 bases remained unmatched. Germline V gene data show CDR1 as SGHTA and CDR2 as FQGNSA. The CDR3 totals 17 residues. For the CDR3, the DNA is TGTGCCAGCAGCCGGGGGGTCCAGGGACCGCTGACTAACATTCAGTACTTC. Its translation: CASSRGVQGPLTNIQYF.

This clonotype showed up many times. The CDR3 nucleotides are TGTGCCAGCAGCCCCTTAAGGTGGACCGGGGAGCTGTTTTTT. Protein: CASSPLRWTGELFF. The chain has TRBV12-3 or TRBV12-4 and TRBJ2-2; D is ambiguous. This CDR3 has 14 amino acids. V shed 6 bases and J shed 5 bases, with 13 bases lying between them.

This clonotype was seen repeatedly, ten times or more. The chain joins TRBV2 to TRBJ2-7; the match to TRBD2 covers 7 bases. The CDR3 runs 14 residues. V lost 2 bases and J lost 6; bases outside the gene matches: 7. Germline V gene data show CDR1 as SNHLY and CDR2 as FYNNEI. The CDR3 reads CASSEIRPSGEQYF. CDR3 in DNA: TGTGCCAGCAGTGAAATCCGGCCTAGCGGCGAGCAGTACTTC.

There are a few counts of this clonotype. The chain is built from TRBV6-2 or TRBV6-3 and TRBJ2-1; D may be TRBD2 (6 bases). V lost 8 bases and J lost 10, with 12 bases in between. The V gene's germline CDR1 is MNHEY and CDR2 SVGEGT. The CDR3 contains 11 residues. As DNA, the CDR3 is TGTGCCAGCTCTCGGGAGCGCGAGCAGTTCTTC. Protein: CASSREREQFF.

J is TRBJ2-7 and V is TRBV28, with D tentatively TRBD1 (5 bases). Germline loops: CDR1 MDHEN, CDR2 SYDVKM. The CDR3 is 15 amino acids. Trimming shortened V by 4 bases and J by 2 bases, and 15 bases separated the two germline ends. CDR3 region: CASSSAETGPYEQYF. CDR3 in DNA: TGTGCCAGCAGTTCCGCCGAAACAGGACCCTACGAGCAGTACTTC.

This clonotype was counted many times. The chain recombines TRBV11-2 with TRBJ2-7; TRBD2 matches at 9 bases. V was clipped by 5 bases and J by 6 bases; unmatched bases: 8. Germline V lookup: CDR1 SGHAT, CDR2 FQNNGV. The CDR3 totals 14 residues. Here the CDR3 DNA reads TGTGCCAGCAGCCCGGGACTAGCAGTGGGCGAGCAGTACTTC. Translation: CASSPGLAVGEQYF.

This clonotype appeared many times. The V and J genes are TRBV7-2 and TRBJ2-3; 8 bases agree with TRBD1. CDR1 SGHTA and CDR2 FQGNSA come from the germline V gene. The ends lost 4 bases at V and 4 bases at J; junction bases unmatched: 10. The CDR3 has 16 residues. CDR3 sequence: CASSSPGQVFSDTQYF. Written as DNA, the CDR3 is TGTGCCAGCAGCTCGCCGGGACAGGTGTTTTCAGATACGCAGTATTTT.

This clonotype was recorded many times. V gene TRBV5-5 combines with J gene TRBJ1-1; no reliable D call. Deletions cut 1 base from V and 1 base from J, with 14 bases between. CDR1 SGHKS and CDR2 YYEKEE come from the germline V gene (reference sequence). There are 16 residues in the CDR3. CDR3 residues: CASSLLAGKANTEAFF. The CDR3 nucleotides are TGTGCCAGCAGCTTGTTGGCAGGTAAAGCGAACACTGAAGCTTTCTTT.